The 6 T cell receptor beta chains given below trace back to one sample, sequenced in a study of OX40 agonist ivuxolimab in advanced cancers. Sequenced by immunoSEQ multiplex PCR; TCRdb stores in-frame clones only, minus some. In the table there are roughly 54,000 clones, 75% to 90% of which are singletons. The specimen was CD4+ or CD8+ T cells sorted from blood, collected in a trial of the OX40 agonist ivuxolimab. The source of these receptors is an adult with an advanced solid tumor such as melanoma, head and neck, liver or kidney cancer.

The V gene is TRBV2, the J gene TRBJ1-3; D may be TRBD1 (5 bases). The CDR3 is 16 amino acids. In germline, CDR1 is SNHLY, CDR2 FYNNEI. The V gene lost 1 base and the J gene lost 0 bases, with 10 bases spanning the gap. CDR3 in amino acids: CASSEDQGFSGNTIYF. CDR3 bases: TGTGCCAGCAGTGAAGACCAGGGCTTCTCTGGAAACACCATATATTTT. Supplemented by reference TRBV2 and TRBJ1-3, the full variable domain reads EPEVTQTPSHQVTQMGQEVILRCVPISNHLYFYWYRQILGQKVEFLVSFYNNEISEKSEIFDDQFSVERPDGSNFTLKIRSTKLEDSAMYFCASSEDQGFSGNTIYFGEGSWLTVV.

The rearrangement uses TRBV7-9 and TRBJ2-3; TRBD2 aligns across 14 bases. Per germline, CDR1 SEHNR and CDR2 FQNEAQ (reference sequence). The CDR3 has 16 amino acids. V trimming: 5 bases; J trimming: 6 bases; junction bases outside the gene matches: 7. CDR3 protein: CASSRRLAGGPDTQYF. The CDR3 DNA reads TGTGCCAGCAGCCGAAGACTAGCGGGAGGGCCGGATACGCAGTATTTT.

Notes on this clone: Compared with germline, one end of the junction differs, possibly owing to a read error. V and J are TRBV5-1 and TRBJ1-1, with 11 nucleotides matching TRBD1. This CDR3 contains 16 residues. The germline CDR1 and CDR2 sequences are SGHRS and YFSETQ. CDR3: CASRLGQGVGNTEAFF. For the CDR3, the DNA is TGCGCCAGCAGATTGGGACAGGGGGTAGGGAACACTGAAGCTTTCTTT.

The chain carries TRBV25-1 and TRBJ2-7, with 8 bases identical to TRBD2. Per the germline V gene, CDR1 is MGHDK and CDR2 is SYGVNS. With 4 bases clipped from V and 1 base from J, the junction kept 3 bases outside the gene matches. The CDR3 contains 14 residues. The DNA of the CDR3 is TGTGCCAGCAGTGGTAGCGGGGTTTCCTACGAGCAGTACTTC. It specifies CASSGSGVSYEQYF.

The chain has TRBV7-3 and TRBJ2-5; either TRBD1 or TRBD2 may supply D (5 bases each). V dropped 5 bases and J dropped 3 bases, with 16 bases sitting between them. The CDR3 spans 15 residues. The germline V gene has CDR1 SGHTA and CDR2 FQGTGA. Here the CDR3 DNA reads TGTGCCAGCAGCCCTGGGCCACTAGGGGAAGAGACCCAGTACTTC. Its translation is CASSPGPLGEETQYF. The variable domain in full, completed from reference TRBV7-3 and TRBJ2-5, reads GAGVSQTPSNKVTEKGKYVELRCDPISGHTALYWYRQSLGQGPEFLIYFQGTGAADDSGLPNDRFFAVRPEGSVSTLKIQRTERGDSAVYLCASSPGPLGEETQYFGPGTRLLVL.

The CDR3 sequence: CASSAGDSGTQYF. Here the CDR3 DNA reads TGTGCCAGCAGCGCCGGGGACAGTGGGACCCAGTACTTC. The chain couples TRBV11-2 to TRBJ2-5; 7 nucleotides match TRBD1. This CDR3 has 13 amino acids. The trim removed 5 bases at V and 7 bases at J, leaving 7 bases unmatched. Germline V gives CDR1 SGHAT, CDR2 FQNNGV.